Below are 16 T cell receptor beta chains sequenced from a single sample in a study of tumor-infiltrating lymphocytes in primary liver carcinoma. The template, approximately 500 ng total RNA, yielded TCR beta cDNA made with a constant-region primer. ARM-PCR, slightly modified, supplied the TCR beta libraries through three nested multiplex PCR rounds. Researchers ran the first two PCR rounds for roughly 10 cycles each with TRBV1-TRBV30 forward primers and a C-beta reverse primer. TCRdb passed the multiplex PCR reads through MiXCR, listing each CDR3 protein once. The table lists 150,000 to 200,000 distinct CDR3 sequences, about 60% of them singletons. Germline DNA was also extracted, with blood RNA taken from unsorted whole blood. Specimen: peripheral blood. The source is a man between 35 and 55 years old with primary liver carcinoma and hepatitis B virus infection.

This clonotype was detected a few times. With a much larger clone just one base away, this may be a read error. The chain employs TRBV11-3 and TRBJ2-3; 7 bases are a match to TRBD2. CDR1 is SGHNT, CDR2 YENEEA, per germline. The CDR3 extends over 15 amino acids. CDR3 nucleotides: TGTGCCGGCAGCTCGAATGGACTAGTAACAGATACGCAGTATTTT. Translated: CAGSSNGLVTDTQYF.

Worth noting for this clonotype: The junction departs from the called germline gene at one end, perhaps through a read error. This chain uses TRBV30 with TRBJ2-7; TRBD1 matches at 7 bases. Germline values: CDR1 GTSNPN, CDR2 SVGIG (reference sequence). The CDR3 is 16 amino acids. The CDR3 sequence: CAWSGYGQENYYEQHF. The CDR3 coding sequence is TGTGCCTGGAGTGGTTATGGACAGGAGAACTATTACGAGCAGCACTTC.

This clonotype showed up just a few times. The V call is TRBV10-3, the J call TRBJ2-1, with 14 bases that match TRBD2. CDR3 length equals 15 residues. The V and J ends lost 6 bases and 6 bases, in that order; junction bases with no gene match: 4. Looked up from germline, CDR1 is ENHRY and CDR2 is SYGVKD. The CDR3 protein is CAIRGLAGAGNEQFF. The DNA of the CDR3 is TGTGCCATCAGGGGACTAGCGGGAGCGGGCAATGAGCAGTTCTTC.

The genes are TRBV2 and TRBJ2-1, with 10 bases matching TRBD1. The germline V gene has CDR1 SNHLY and CDR2 FYNNEI. CDR3 length: 15 amino acids. J lost 5 bases, V lost 1 base, and 2 bases had no gene match. CDR3 amino acids: CASSEDGTGDNEQFF. The CDR3 coding sequence is TGTGCCAGCAGTGAAGACGGGACAGGGGACAATGAGCAGTTCTTC.

The genes are TRBV6-1 and TRBJ2-1; 7 bases map to TRBD2. CDR1 MNHNS and CDR2 SASEGT come from the germline V gene. This CDR3 spans 16 amino acids. Trimming took 3 bases from V and 3 from J; bases not matched to a gene: 8. Here the CDR3 reads CASSDTAGRYYNEQFF. CDR3 sequence (DNA): TGTGCCAGCAGTGACACAGCGGGAAGGTACTACAATGAGCAGTTCTTC.

The chain combines TRBV11-2 with TRBJ2-7; 15 nucleotides match TRBD2. The CDR3 is 14 amino acids. Germline CDR1 reads SGHAT; CDR2 reads FQNNGV. With 7 bases clipped from V and 7 bases from J, the junction kept 5 bases outside the gene matches. The CDR3 DNA is TGTGCCAGCAACATCGGACTAGCGGGAGGGGAGCAGTACTTC. Translated, it gives CASNIGLAGGEQYF.

This chain links TRBV14 with TRBJ2-7; D possibly corresponds to TRBD2 (5 bases). CDR3 length: 16 amino acids. From germline, CDR1 is SGHDN and CDR2 FVKESK. V shed 4 bases and J shed 6 bases, with 22 bases lying between them. In DNA, the CDR3 is TGTGCCAGCAGCCTTAGAGGACTCCCGATATCGACCGAGCAGTACTTC. It codes for CASSLRGLPISTEQYF.

Notes on this clonotype: At one end the junction does not follow the germline gene, possibly because of a read error. The chain employs TRBV6-1 and TRBJ2-3; D is unclear. In germline, CDR1 is MNHNS, CDR2 SASEGT. CDR3 length equals 17 residues. The DNA of the CDR3 is TGTGCCAGCACCAATGCTGGGCGCTCAGTCCGCGCAGATACGCTGTATTTT. This translates into CASTNAGRSVRADTLYF.

This clonotype showed up just once. A junction end diverges from the germline sequence, so it may reflect a read error. This chain connects TRBV11-2 to TRBJ1-6, with TRBD1 matching 7 bases. This CDR3 contains 17 residues. Per germline, CDR1 SGHAT and CDR2 FQNNGV. CDR3 coding DNA: TGTGCCAGCAACTTAACAGGGGATCTTGCTAGTGATTCACCCCTCCACTTT. This codes for CASNLTGDLASDSPLHF.

The chain carries TRBV28 and TRBJ2-6; TRBD1 aligns across 7 bases. The junction had 8 bases not matched to a gene; V was cut back by 3 bases and J by 0 bases. Germline lookup yields CDR1 MDHEN and CDR2 SYDVKM. There are 18 residues in the CDR3. CDR3 residues: CASSFQDRVFSGANVLTF. The CDR3 DNA follows: TGTGCCAGCAGTTTCCAAGACAGGGTCTTCTCTGGGGCCAACGTCCTGACTTTC.

To note about this clonotype: A much larger clonotype is one base distant, so this may be a read error. V gene TRBV4-2 combines with J gene TRBJ1-6, with a tentative D call TRBD1 (6 bases). Looked up from germline, CDR1 is LGHNA and CDR2 is YNFKEQ. The CDR3 loop spans 16 amino acids. The CDR3 loop reads CPSSQEKQGYNSPLHF. In nucleotides, the CDR3 is TGTCCCAGCAGCCAAGAGAAACAGGGCTATAATTCACCCCTCCACTTT.

This sequence joins TRBV30 and TRBJ2-1, with D hard to call. Germline lookup yields CDR1 GTSNPN and CDR2 SVGIG (reference sequence). The CDR3 runs 12 residues. Trimming removed 7 bases at V and 4 bases at J, with 11 bases between. Here the CDR3 reads CAYGPRYNEQFF. CDR3 bases: TGTGCCTACGGACCTAGGTACAATGAGCAGTTCTTC.

In its sample, this clonotype was seen many times. V gene TRBV11-2 combines with J gene TRBJ2-3; D is unclear. Deletions cut 1 base from V and 8 bases from J, with 13 bases between. The CDR3 runs 14 residues. Germline V gives CDR1 SGHAT, CDR2 FQNNGV. The CDR3 region is CASSLVNPGSTQYF. The CDR3 DNA sequence: TGTGCCAGCAGCTTAGTTAATCCTGGGTCTACGCAGTATTTT. The variable domain in full, completed from reference TRBV11-2 and TRBJ2-3, reads EAGVAQSPRYKIIEKRQSVAFWCNPISGHATLYWYQQILGQGPKLLIQFQNNGVVDDSQLPKDRFSAERLKGVDSTLKIQPAKLEDSAVYLCASSLVNPGSTQYFGPGTRLTVL.

This clonotype was recorded once. Sequence at one end of the junction differs from germline and may be a read error. CDR3 nucleotides: TGTGCCAGCAGTTACTCCCGGGACCTCACATATACGCAGTATTTT. Its translation is CASSYSRDLTYTQYF. The rearrangement links TRBV6-5 to TRBJ2-3; TRBD1 or TRBD2 may be the D gene (5 bases each). The germline CDR1 and CDR2 sequences are MNHEY and SVGAGI. CDR3 length: 15 residues.

The V call is TRBV29-1, the J call TRBJ1-1; no clear D. V lost 3 bases and J 4 bases, leaving 15 bases between the germline ends. Germline V gene sequence: CDR1 SQVTM, CDR2 ANQGSEA. The CDR3 consists of 14 residues. The CDR3 is CSVDDPGRGTEAFF. The CDR3 bases are TGCAGCGTTGACGACCCGGGGAGAGGCACTGAAGCTTTCTTT.

This clonotype turned up a few times. The J gene is TRBJ2-5, the V gene TRBV29-1; the match to TRBD1 covers 10 bases. V gave up 3 bases and J gave up 5 bases; unmatched junction bases: 3. CDR1 and CDR2 from the germline V gene are SQVTM and ANQGSEA. This CDR3 contains 13 residues. The CDR3 nucleotides are TGCAGCGTTGAGACAGGGGGCCGGGAGACCCAGTACTTC. Its protein product is CSVETGGRETQYF. The complete variable domain, with remaining parts taken from reference TRBV29-1 and TRBJ2-5, reads SAVISQKPSRDICQRGTSLTIQCQVDSQVTMMFWYRQQPGQSLTLIATANQGSEATYESGFVIDKFPISRPNLTFSTLTVSNMSPEDSSIYLCSVETGGRETQYFGPGTRLLVL.